The clone carrying this TCR beta chain was detected ten times or more. Its target is unknown. These data are taken from a study of blood T cells in healthy people across ages. CDR1 and CDR2 from the germline V gene are SQVTM and ANQGSEA. CDR3 size: 13 residues. Trimming shortened V by 2 bases and J by 2 bases, and 10 bases separated the two germline ends. Then a second PCR, running about 6 to 12 cycles, was carried out with a sample-barcoded 5' primer and a J-beta primer mix. Tagging of each cDNA molecule was performed by a template-switch adaptor with 12 random nucleotides. TCRdb processed the 5' RACE reads anew with MiXCR; each CDR3 protein has one entry. The table has 1.5 million to 2 million distinct CDR3 sequences, about 30% seen once. Points from the study as a whole: There were more naive CD4+ cells and higher diversity in long-lived donors than in aged donors. Roughly linear age-related decline in beta diversity appeared, significant by age 40.

The clonotype comes from a woman in her 30s in good health. The chain carries TRBV29-1 and TRBJ2-7; no firm D call. Sequenced input: blood. As DNA, the CDR3 is TGCAGCGTTGAAACGAGACAAACCTACGAGCAGTACTTC. Protein sequence: CSVETRQTYEQYF.